Shown below are 27 T cell receptor beta chains from a single sample sequenced in a study of blood T cell repertoires in COVID-19. Profiling relied on immunoSEQ multiplex PCR, and the TCRdb table lists in-frame clones only, not all of them. The sample contains roughly 300,000 clones, 75% to 90% of which appear only once. Input material: peripheral blood. Receptors were obtained from a woman in her thirties or forties who had recovered from COVID-19.

J is TRBJ2-7 and V is TRBV11-2, with 7 bases matching TRBD2. The length of the CDR3 is 16 residues. The germline V gene encodes CDR1 SGHAT and CDR2 FQNNGV. V lost 5 bases and J lost 3; bases outside the gene matches: 13. CDR3 bases: TGTGCCAGCAGCCCCGCACGCGGGGGACCCTTCTACGAGCAGTACTTC. Protein sequence: CASSPARGGPFYEQYF.

This clone was detected once. V usage is TRBV5-1 and J usage is TRBJ1-5; D might be TRBD1 (6 bases). V was shortened by 4 bases and J by 4 bases, with 12 bases between the two germline ends. Germline CDR1 is SGHRS and CDR2 is YFSETQ. The length of the CDR3 is 14 residues. The DNA for the CDR3 is TGCGCCAGCAGCCAGGGGATGGGAAATCAGCCCCAGCATTTT. Its protein product is CASSQGMGNQPQHF.

The J gene is TRBJ1-2, the V gene TRBV3-1 (or the pseudogene TRBV3-2); no clear D gene. The CDR3 contains 15 residues. Germline loops: CDR1 LGHDT, CDR2 YNNKEL (reference sequence). V was clipped by 4 bases and J by 3 bases, with 15 bases between them. The CDR3 sequence: CASSLLGREDYGYTF. CDR3 DNA sequence: TGTGCCAGCAGCCTCCTAGGACGGGAAGACTATGGCTACACCTTC.

The chain joins TRBV5-1 to TRBJ2-1; TRBD1 is a possible D gene (5 bases). The CDR3 has 12 residues. Germline assignment: CDR1 SGHRS and CDR2 YFSETQ. V was trimmed by 4 bases and J by 9 bases, leaving 11 bases between them. CDR3 DNA: TGCGCCAGCAGCCCCCAGGGCTCTGAGCAGTTCTTC. The encoded protein is CASSPQGSEQFF.

This clone is a singleton in its sample. The V call is TRBV11-2, the J call TRBJ2-7; 9 positions agree with TRBD2. The germline gives CDR1 SGHAT, CDR2 FQNNGV. The CDR3 is 18 residues long. V trimming: 5 bases; J trimming: 3 bases; junction bases outside the gene matches: 17. The CDR3 is CASSPGLAGPMALYEQYF. For the CDR3, the DNA is TGTGCCAGCAGCCCGGGACTAGCTGGACCCATGGCCCTCTACGAGCAGTACTTC.

This sequence joins TRBV6-6 and TRBJ2-7; TRBD2 might be the D (6 bases). V was pared by 4 bases and J by 4 bases, with 14 bases between. CDR1 and CDR2 (germline): MNHNY, SVGAGI (reference sequence). This CDR3 has 14 amino acids. CDR3 coding DNA: TGTGCCAGCAGTTCCGGGGGTTCTAGATACGAGCAGTACTTC. This translates into CASSSGGSRYEQYF.

V usage is TRBV5-1 and J usage is TRBJ1-4; 9 nucleotides line up with TRBD1. The J segment lost 4 bases and the V segment lost 4 bases, leaving 5 bases of the junction unmatched. Germline V gives CDR1 SGHRS, CDR2 YFSETQ. CDR3 size: 15 residues. The CDR3 DNA is TGCGCCAGCAGCGCTCTGGGACAGGGTAATGAAAAACTGTTTTTT. Protein product: CASSALGQGNEKLFF.

The J gene is TRBJ2-7, the V gene TRBV5-6, with TRBD1 identical over 10 bases. J gave up 1 base and V 2 bases, and 3 bases lay outside the gene matches. CDR1 and CDR2 from the germline V gene are SGHDT and YYEEEE. The CDR3 length is 15 residues. This CDR3 reads CASSFGTGVSYEQYF. For the CDR3, the DNA is TGTGCCAGCAGCTTCGGGACAGGGGTTTCCTACGAGCAGTACTTC.

The chain combines TRBV9 with TRBJ2-2; TRBD2 agrees at 9 bases. Germline CDR1 and CDR2: SGDLS and YYNGEE. CDR3 size: 15 residues. V gave up 4 bases and J gave up 4 bases; unmatched junction bases: 5. This chain's CDR3 is CASSPAGGPTGELFF. CDR3 nucleotide sequence: TGTGCCAGCAGCCCGGCGGGGGGGCCCACCGGGGAGCTGTTTTTT. Combining the CDR3 with reference TRBV9 and TRBJ2-2 gives the whole variable domain DSGVTQTPKHLITATGQRVTLRCSPRSGDLSVYWYQQSLDQGLQFLIQYYNGEERAKGNILERFSAQQFPDLHSELNLSSLELGDSALYFCASSPAGGPTGELFFGEGSRLTVL.

The chain is built from TRBV7-9 and TRBJ2-3, with 10 nucleotides matching TRBD1. Germline CDR1 and CDR2: SEHNR and FQNEAQ (reference sequence). CDR3 length: 16 amino acids. The V gene end was trimmed by 7 bases and the J gene end by 2 bases; junction bases not matched to a gene: 9. CDR3 in amino acids: CASTYPGQGFTDTQYF. In DNA form, the CDR3 reads TGTGCCAGCACCTACCCGGGACAGGGGTTCACAGATACGCAGTATTTT. The whole variable domain, remainder taken from reference TRBV7-9 and TRBJ2-3, is DTGVSQNPRHKITKRGQNVTFRCDPISEHNRLYWYRQTLGQGPEFLTYFQNEAQLEKSRLLSDRFSAERPKGSFSTLEIQRTEQGDSAMYLCASTYPGQGFTDTQYFGPGTRLTVL.

Concerning this clone: The identical CDR3 is also encoded by other nucleotide sequences in the sample. V gene TRBV20-1 combines with J gene TRBJ1-1; possibly TRBD1 for D (5 bases). The germline V gene has CDR1 DFQATT and CDR2 SNEGSKA (reference sequence). The V gene lost 6 bases and the J gene lost 3 bases, with 8 bases spanning the gap. This CDR3 has 11 amino acids. The CDR3 spells CSAGQYTEAFF. The CDR3 coding sequence is TGCAGTGCGGGGCAGTACACTGAAGCTTTCTTT.

This clone appeared a single time. V is TRBV29-1 and J is TRBJ1-2; D remains unclear. The CDR3 contains 11 residues. Looked up from germline, CDR1 is SQVTM and CDR2 is ANQGSEA. V lost 6 bases, J lost 8 bases, and 13 bases lay in between. This chain's CDR3 is CSVEEPRGYTF. The CDR3 DNA reads TGCAGCGTGGAGGAACCGAGAGGCTACACCTTC.

The V and J genes are TRBV27 and TRBJ2-2, with 10 bases aligning to TRBD1. The CDR3 contains 15 residues. The junction had 6 bases not matched to a gene; V was cut back by 4 bases and J by 7 bases. The V gene's germline CDR1 is MNHEY and CDR2 SMNVEV (reference sequence). Here the CDR3 reads CASSSGTGEIGELFF. CDR3 DNA: TGTGCCAGCAGTTCCGGGACAGGGGAGATCGGGGAGCTGTTTTTT.

The chain has TRBV4-2 and TRBJ2-4, with TRBD2 identical over 14 bases. From germline, CDR1 is LGHNA and CDR2 YNFKEQ. CDR3 size: 17 residues. The ends lost 1 base at V and 6 bases at J; junction bases unmatched: 5. The CDR3 here is CASSQATGTSGGNIQYF. The CDR3 coding sequence is TGTGCCAGCAGCCAAGCGACCGGGACTAGCGGGGGAAACATTCAGTACTTC.

This clone was picked up one time. The chain employs TRBV11-2 and TRBJ1-1; the D is unclear. The germline gives CDR1 SGHAT, CDR2 FQNNGV. CDR3 length: 13 residues. V lost 5 bases, J lost 1 base, and 8 bases lay in between. CDR3 coding DNA: TGTGCCAGCAGCAGGAGGCCGAACACTGAAGCTTTCTTT. This translates into CASSRRPNTEAFF.

The J gene is TRBJ2-1, the V gene TRBV12-5, with 9 bases matching TRBD2. Germline-derived CDR1 and CDR2 are LGHNT and FRNRAP. The CDR3 has 15 residues. V lost 1 base, J lost 6 bases, and 4 bases stayed unmatched. As DNA, the CDR3 is TGTGCTAGTGGTTTGGGTCTAGCGGGGATCAATGAGCAGTTCTTC. Translation: CASGLGLAGINEQFF.

The V gene is TRBV12-5, the J gene TRBJ1-2, with TRBD1 matching over 8 bases. After removal of 6 bases from V and 8 bases from J, the junction contained 8 bases not matched to a gene. This CDR3 is 13 amino acids long. CDR1 is LGHNT and CDR2 is FRNRAP in the germline V gene. CDR3 bases: TGTGCTAGTGGACAAGGACAGGGAGGAGGCTACACCTTC. This gives the protein CASGQGQGGGYTF.

This chain uses TRBV6-2 or TRBV6-3 with TRBJ1-1; the D is unclear. This CDR3 contains 13 residues. The germline V gene encodes CDR1 MNHEY and CDR2 SVGEGT. Trimming shortened V by 2 bases and J by 8 bases, and 12 bases separated the two germline ends. CDR3: CASSYTQRLEAFF. The CDR3 DNA sequence: TGTGCCAGCAGTTACACACAGAGACTAGAAGCTTTCTTT.

This clone was seen a single time. The chain links TRBV27 to TRBJ2-7; perhaps TRBD1 as D (5 bases). Germline values: CDR1 MNHEY, CDR2 SMNVEV (reference sequence). The ends were cut back, 4 bases at V and 0 bases at J, with 16 bases in the middle. The CDR3 is 16 residues long. The CDR3 DNA is TGTGCCAGCAGTTCCTTTCCAGACAGAACCTCCTACGAGCAGTACTTC. Amino acids: CASSSFPDRTSYEQYF.

The V call is TRBV5-1, the J call TRBJ2-5, with D perhaps matching TRBD1 (6 bases). The CDR3 spans 15 residues. V gave up 0 bases and J gave up 9 bases, with 18 bases separating them. The V gene's germline CDR1 is SGHRS and CDR2 YFSETQ. CDR3 protein: CASSLAGFQGQPQYF. DNA for the CDR3: TGCGCCAGCAGCTTGGCCGGGTTTCAGGGGCAGCCCCAGTACTTC.

The chain employs TRBV2 and TRBJ2-2; TRBD1 agrees at 9 bases. Germline V gene data show CDR1 as SNHLY and CDR2 as FYNNEI. The CDR3 is 15 residues long. V was pared by 7 bases and J by 3 bases, with 6 bases of the junction left unmatched. The CDR3 DNA is TGTGCCAGCAAGAGGACAGGGGTGGACACCGGGGAGCTGTTTTTT. Its translation: CASKRTGVDTGELFF.

The V and J genes are TRBV27 and TRBJ1-1; D is perhaps TRBD1 (5 bases). This CDR3 is built from 14 residues. The germline V gene encodes CDR1 MNHEY and CDR2 SMNVEV (reference sequence). V was clipped by 3 bases and J by 3 bases, with 11 bases between them. This CDR3 reads CASSLYRQHTEAFF. The CDR3 bases are TGTGCCAGCAGTTTGTACCGACAGCACACTGAAGCTTTCTTT.

The CDR3 reads CASSQESALLLTGELFF. In DNA form, the CDR3 reads TGCGCCAGCAGCCAAGAATCCGCGTTGCTTCTGACCGGGGAGCTGTTTTTT. The J gene is TRBJ2-2, the V gene TRBV4-3; D unclear. Trimming cost V 0 bases and J 5 bases, with 16 bases left between them. Per the germline V gene, CDR1 is LGHNA and CDR2 is YSLEER. The CDR3 runs to 17 residues.

The rearrangement links TRBV25-1 to TRBJ2-7, with a tentative D call TRBD1 (5 bases). The CDR3 covers 13 residues. The germline gives CDR1 MGHDK, CDR2 SYGVNS. Trimming cost V 6 bases and J 4 bases, with 13 bases left between them. The DNA for the CDR3 is TGTGCCAGCAGCCGTGACAGTGGATACGAGCAGTACTTC. This sequence encodes CASSRDSGYEQYF.

The chain links TRBV5-5 to TRBJ2-5; 8 nucleotides match TRBD1. The CDR3 is made up of 14 amino acids. The V and J ends lost 4 bases and 4 bases, in that order; junction bases with no gene match: 6. CDR1 and CDR2 (germline): SGHKS, YYEKEE (reference sequence). The DNA of the CDR3 is TGTGCCAGCAGCCCCTGGACAGGGCGAGAGACCCAGTACTTC. Residues: CASSPWTGRETQYF. Complete variable domain (other parts from reference TRBV5-5 and TRBJ2-5): DAGVTQSPTHLIKTRGQQVTLRCSPISGHKSVSWYQQVLGQGPQFIFQYYEKEERGRGNFPDRFSARQFPNYSSELNVNALLLGDSALYLCASSPWTGRETQYFGPGTRLLVL.

This chain joins TRBV7-9 and TRBJ1-4; no clear D gene. The ends were cut back, 4 bases at V and 8 bases at J, with 11 bases in the middle. CDR1 and CDR2 (germline): SEHNR, FQNEAQ (reference sequence). This CDR3 contains 13 residues. This chain's CDR3 is CASSSATREKLFF. CDR3 sequence (DNA): TGTGCCAGCAGCTCCGCGACACGGGAAAAACTGTTTTTT.

The V call is TRBV27, the J call TRBJ2-3; D gene unclear. Deletions cut 8 bases from V and 1 base from J, with 13 bases between. The CDR3 has 14 residues. Germline CDR1 reads MNHEY; CDR2 reads SMNVEV (reference sequence). The CDR3 nucleotides read TGTGCCAGCCAAATCGTCCCAGGCACAGATACGCAGTATTTT. Protein: CASQIVPGTDTQYF.